A single TCR beta chain is shown here with its context. The clone's antigen remains unknown. Base qualities are not provided; no much larger clone lies one nucleotide away. TCR CDR3 regions were amplified from genomic DNA by multiplex PCR using the deep immunoSEQ assay. For each cell subset, the extracted genomic DNA was distributed evenly across all wells of several immunoSEQ 96-well plates, and each plate served as one replicate. For sorted subsets, approximately 210 ng genomic DNA, equal to tens of thousands of T cell genomes, was loaded into each replicate PCR. Purified libraries were quantified with a Qubit 3.0 fluorometer, sized on a Bioanalyzer 2100, and re-quantified with the KAPA Library Quantification kit. Every immunoSEQ 96-well plate was sequenced on a dedicated single-read 150-cycle Illumina NextSeq 550 flow cell. The authors' analysis ran thus. Because the immunoSEQ output included only junctional sequences and no quality scores, the filtering could not be the same as the filtering used for full-length reads. Sequences were annotated with PyIR, a Python wrapper for IgBLAST v1.9, using IMGT germline references to assign V/J genes and CDR3. Reads with weak V/J assignments (E-value above 1e-6), missing CDR3, stop codons, out-of-frame junctions, or ambiguous translated residues were removed. V3J clonotypes were defined as sequences sharing an identical inferred V gene, J gene, and CDR3 amino acid sequence. Percentage overlap between repertoires was computed as shared unique clonotypes divided by the size of the smaller repertoire. Repertoire richness was assessed with RTK rarefaction, the Chao1 estimator, and Recon v2.1 estimates of unobserved clonotypes. Generation probabilities for all TCRbeta clonotypes obtained by the gDNA method from several donors were computed using OLGA. TCRdb stores this immuneACCESS table with in-frame sequences only. Part of the clones is absent; in the studies checked, under half of the shortfall reflects unresolved V genes, and no reason is known for the rest. V, J and clone size reflect that table, while D and trimming were determined from the DNA. Present in this sample are approximately 2,000,000 clones, just over 90% of which were seen just once. About 1.7% of the sample rests with the top ten.

CD8 naive samples were obtained by positive selection for CCR7 among CD45RO-negative cells, yielding a CD45RA+CCR7+ population from which TemRA cells were excluded. Donors were healthy HIV-negative adults with no recently reported acute infections or vaccinations. Every donor was a Caucasian adult living in Nashville, Tennessee, USA. After blood collection by leukapheresis, PBMCs were isolated using Ficoll-Histopaque density gradient centrifugation and then cryopreserved in the vapor phase of liquid nitrogen. Analytical flow cytometry was used to check the purity and quantity of each magnetically sorted T cell population. From each sorted fraction, genomic DNA was isolated and quantified by UV absorbance on a Nanodrop 2000c. The record originates from a study of shared clonotypes between healthy human individuals (dated by TCRdb to 2020 to 2021). Study-level background: Two women and a few men aged 18 to 49 years were included in the cohort. For each donor, CD4 naive and CD4 memory were each run on three plates, CD8 naive on two plates, and CD8 memory on one plate. To estimate repertoire size and how much clonotypes are shared between individuals, the study performed deep sequencing of blood TCR repertoires from 4 to 6 healthy adults. Libraries were prepared and TCR repertoires were sequenced by different laboratories using diverse techniques, in order to increase sequencing depth and limit assay-specific biases. Per donor, leukapheresis produced somewhere between about 0.9 and 9 billion PBMCs.

From the cysteine up to the phenylalanine, the CDR3 has a length of 15 residues. The kept DNA is CDR3 alone, 45 bases in frame from the first base. The CDR1 and CDR2 encoded by the germline V gene are SQVTM and ANQGSEA. The trim is 1 base for V and 1 base for J, with a gap of 13 bases between the germline ends. Broad study findings and their caveats: Even with the large sequencing depth, rarefaction of the sorted-subset datasets indicated that sequencing was incomplete. Naive subsets generally had larger estimated clonotype richness than memory subsets did. Higher generation probabilities were observed for clonotypes shared by all four sorted-subset donors than for non-shared clonotypes. Based on pairwise subsampling, the degree of clonotype sharing among donors was expected to be affected by sequencing depth. Sampling was restricted to blood, and TCR repertoires in tissue are likely to differ from TCR repertoires in blood. About 5% of naive CD4, approximately 3.7% of naive CD8, roughly 2.4% of memory CD4, and around 0.42% of memory CD8 clonotypes were shared across a few donors. Because the study included only a small number of donors, the genetic and exposure-history diversity represented was limited.

Sequencing input: naive CD8+ T cells from PBMCs. The cell subset or site tag for this specimen amounts to: CD45RA+CCR7+. Recombination linked TRBV29-1 to TRBJ1-1; matching of 5 bases hints at TRBD1 as the D gene. This TCR came from a man between 18 and 35 years old in good health. Some clones in this sample may be carry-over from other donors' samples. The CDR3 is CSVEGTGTTNTEAFF. The DNA is TGCAGCGTTGAAGGAACCGGGACCACGAACACTGAAGCTTTCTTT.